The clone carrying this TCR beta chain appeared many times. Its antigen is as yet unknown. cDNA libraries for TCR alpha and TCR beta, carrying sample barcodes and UMIs, came from 5'RACE with constant-segment primers. TCRdb ran MiXCR on the 5' RACE reads and lists one entry per CDR3 protein. The table lists around 34,000 distinct CDR3 sequences, under 8% of them singletons. CDR3 size: 15 residues. Germline trimming cut 6 bases from V and 7 bases from J; bases unmatched to any gene: 8. Germline CDR1 is MNHNY and CDR2 is SVGAGI (reference sequence). This record comes from a study of T-cell memory formation after mild COVID-19. Overall study context: TCR clusters mostly belonged to single donors. Study-wide points: Clones contracting over day 15 to 85 were CD4/CD8 balanced, with later expanders leaning CD4+. Within pre-infection memory, some responding clones were found, suggesting cross-reactive memory joined.

The source of this sequence is a man in his late teens or twenties who had mild COVID-19 (a few samples of this study predate the infection). Cell type and time point are not known. The chain combines TRBV6-6 with TRBJ2-5; TRBD2 agrees at 13 bases. What was sequenced was PBMCs or a T cell subset sorted from them (not recorded which). For the CDR3, the DNA is TGTGCCAGCAGGGGACTAGCGGGGAGGGCAATGACCCAGTACTTC. This encodes CASRGLAGRAMTQYF.